The present entry profiles one T cell receptor beta chain with its context. Its antigen is not known. This sample was taken from a study of cytomegalovirus exposure and HLA in healthy donors. Notes on the study in general: Donor immune exposure was known only as CMV serostatus. For cytomegalovirus status, the classifier reportedly gave diagnoses with high specificity and sensitivity. The authors judged a highly shared variant cluster likely a sequencing artifact.

Trimming took off 0 bases at V and 4 bases at J, with 15 bases between the two ends. The germline CDR1 and CDR2 sequences are MNHEY and SVGAGI. This CDR3 is 16 amino acids long. PCR used 60 Vbeta primers and 13 Jbeta primers. Libraries were prepared by immunoSEQ multiplex PCR; TCRdb keeps only in-frame clonotypes and omits some of them. The sample records around 100,000 clones, around 61% being singletons. The chain uses TRBV6-5 and TRBJ2-5; possibly TRBD2 for D (5 bases). The sequenced sample was PBMCs. The sequence came from a woman between 25 and 40 years old in good health and CMV-seronegative. The CDR3 protein is CASSYSRTLTGETQYF. CDR3 coding DNA: TGTGCCAGCAGTTACTCACGGACTCTTACGGGAGAGACCCAGTACTTC.